The T cell receptor beta chain under discussion was sequenced for a study of T cells in Graves' hyperthyroidism and ophthalmopathy. Study information: Sampling of peripheral blood happened at initial diagnosis, prior to any treatment. Findings and limits, study-wide: Ophthalmopathy, as predicted by the model, came a median roughly 6.5 months after the prediction.

Over 18 months, lack of ophthalmopathy progression marked Graves' hyperthyroidism as stable. Clinical symptoms, serum thyroxine, TRAb, thyroid ultrasound and orbital computed tomography established diagnosis. Concerning this clonotype: Its specificity is unknown.

RNA transcripts gave rise to amplified TCR beta CDR3 regions. TCR CDR3 regions were first amplified by RT-PCR with HTBI primers. MiXCR was run by TCRdb on the multiplex PCR reads, yielding one entry per CDR3 protein. The table has approximately 480,000 distinct CDR3 sequences, roughly 20% seen once. V shed 5 bases and J 6 bases; nucleotides not matched to a gene: 5. The CDR3 spans 13 residues. The germline V gene has CDR1 LNHDA and CDR2 SQIVND (reference sequence). This receptor was identified in a young man with Graves' hyperthyroidism. The chain combines TRBV19 with TRBJ2-7; 9 bases map to TRBD1. Sequencing was performed on blood. The CDR3, as DNA: TGTGCCAGTAGTGCCCCGACAGGGGGCGAGCAGTACTTC. Translating it yields CASSAPTGGEQYF. The entire variable domain, with the rest obtained from reference TRBV19 and TRBJ2-7, is as follows: DGGITQSPKYLFRKEGQNVTLSCEQNLNHDAMYWYRQDPGQGLRLIYYSQIVNDFQKGDIAEGYSVSREKKESFPLTVTSAQKNPTAFYLCASSAPTGGEQYFGPGTRLTVT.